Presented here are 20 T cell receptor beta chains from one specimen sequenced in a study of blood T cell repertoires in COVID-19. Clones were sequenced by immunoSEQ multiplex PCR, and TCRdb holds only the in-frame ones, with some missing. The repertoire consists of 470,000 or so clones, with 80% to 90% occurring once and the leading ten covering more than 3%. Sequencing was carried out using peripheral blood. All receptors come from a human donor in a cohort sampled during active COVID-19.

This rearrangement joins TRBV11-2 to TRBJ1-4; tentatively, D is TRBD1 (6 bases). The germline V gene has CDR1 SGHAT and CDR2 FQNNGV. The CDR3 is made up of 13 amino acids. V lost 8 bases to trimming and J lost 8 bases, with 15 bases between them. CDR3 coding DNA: TGTGCCAGCGGGTACCAGGGGCTAGAAAAACTGTTTTTT. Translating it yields CASGYQGLEKLFF.

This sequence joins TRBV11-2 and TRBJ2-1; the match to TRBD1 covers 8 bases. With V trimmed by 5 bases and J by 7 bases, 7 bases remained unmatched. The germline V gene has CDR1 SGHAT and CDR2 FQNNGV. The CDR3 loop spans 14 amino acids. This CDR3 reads CASSTRQGRNEQFF. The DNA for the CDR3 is TGTGCCAGCAGCACGCGACAGGGGAGGAATGAGCAGTTCTTC.

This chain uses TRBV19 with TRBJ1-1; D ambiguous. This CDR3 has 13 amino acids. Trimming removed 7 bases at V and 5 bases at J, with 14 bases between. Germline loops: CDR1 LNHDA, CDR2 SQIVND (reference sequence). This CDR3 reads CASKRWQRTEAFF. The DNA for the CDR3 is TGTGCCAGTAAGAGGTGGCAGCGGACTGAAGCTTTCTTT. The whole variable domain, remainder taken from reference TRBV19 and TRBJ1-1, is DGGITQSPKYLFRKEGQNVTLSCEQNLNHDAMYWYRQDPGQGLRLIYYSQIVNDFQKGDIAEGYSVSREKKESFPLTVTSAQKNPTAFYLCASKRWQRTEAFFGQGTRLTVV.

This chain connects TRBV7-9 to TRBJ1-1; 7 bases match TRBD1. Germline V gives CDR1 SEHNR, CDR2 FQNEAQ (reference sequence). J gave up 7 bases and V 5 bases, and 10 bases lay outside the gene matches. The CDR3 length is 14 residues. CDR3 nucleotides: TGTGCCAGCAGCGCGGACCCACAGGGGCTTGAAGCTTTCTTT. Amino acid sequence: CASSADPQGLEAFF.

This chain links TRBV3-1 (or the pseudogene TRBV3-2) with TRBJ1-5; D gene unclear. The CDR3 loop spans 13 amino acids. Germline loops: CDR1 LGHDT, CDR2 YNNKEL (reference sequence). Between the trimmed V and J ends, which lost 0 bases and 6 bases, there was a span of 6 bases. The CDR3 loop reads CASSQERGQPQHF. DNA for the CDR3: TGTGCCAGCAGCCAAGAACGGGGTCAGCCCCAGCATTTT.

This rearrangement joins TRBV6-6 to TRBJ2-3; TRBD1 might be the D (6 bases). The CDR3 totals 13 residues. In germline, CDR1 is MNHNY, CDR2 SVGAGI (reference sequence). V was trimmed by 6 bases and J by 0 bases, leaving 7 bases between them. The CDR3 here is CASRGTSTDTQYF. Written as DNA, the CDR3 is TGTGCCAGCAGGGGGACAAGCACAGATACGCAGTATTTT.

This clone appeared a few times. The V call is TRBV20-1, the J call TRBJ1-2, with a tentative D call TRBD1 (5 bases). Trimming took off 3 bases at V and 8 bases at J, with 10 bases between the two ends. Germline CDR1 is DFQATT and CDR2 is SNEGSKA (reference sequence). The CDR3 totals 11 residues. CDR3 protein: CSARATVGYTF. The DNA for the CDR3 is TGCAGTGCTAGGGCGACAGTGGGCTACACCTTC.

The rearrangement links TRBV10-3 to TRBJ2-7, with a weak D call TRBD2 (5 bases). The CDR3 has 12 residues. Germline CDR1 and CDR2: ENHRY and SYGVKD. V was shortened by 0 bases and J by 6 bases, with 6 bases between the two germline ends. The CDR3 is CAISESGAEQYF. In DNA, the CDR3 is TGTGCCATCAGTGAGTCGGGAGCCGAGCAGTACTTC.

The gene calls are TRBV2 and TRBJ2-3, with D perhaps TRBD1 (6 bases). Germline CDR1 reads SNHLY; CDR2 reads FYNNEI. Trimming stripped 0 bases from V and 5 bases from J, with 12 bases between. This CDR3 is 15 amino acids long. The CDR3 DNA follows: TGTGCCAGCAGTGAAGCGAGCAGGGGTGTAGATACGCAGTATTTT. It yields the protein CASSEASRGVDTQYF.

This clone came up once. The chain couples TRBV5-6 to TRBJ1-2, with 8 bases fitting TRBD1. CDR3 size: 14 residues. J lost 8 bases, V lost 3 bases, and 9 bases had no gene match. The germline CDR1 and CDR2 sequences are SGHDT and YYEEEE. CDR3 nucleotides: TGTGCCAGCAGCTCAGGGGGCTTGGGTGAGGGCTACACCTTC. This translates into CASSSGGLGEGYTF.

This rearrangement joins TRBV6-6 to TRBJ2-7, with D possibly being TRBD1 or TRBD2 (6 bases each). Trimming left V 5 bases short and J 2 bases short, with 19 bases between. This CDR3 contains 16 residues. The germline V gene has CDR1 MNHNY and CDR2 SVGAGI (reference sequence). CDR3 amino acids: CASSRGGTPPAYEQYF. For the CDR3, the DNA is TGTGCCAGCAGTCGAGGGGGGACCCCCCCGGCCTACGAGCAGTACTTC.

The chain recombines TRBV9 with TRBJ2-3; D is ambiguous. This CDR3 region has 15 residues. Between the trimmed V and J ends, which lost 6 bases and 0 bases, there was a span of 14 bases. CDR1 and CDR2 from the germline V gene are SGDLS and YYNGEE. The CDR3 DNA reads TGTGCCAGCACCTCGTATTCAGGTAGCACAGATACGCAGTATTTT. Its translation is CASTSYSGSTDTQYF.

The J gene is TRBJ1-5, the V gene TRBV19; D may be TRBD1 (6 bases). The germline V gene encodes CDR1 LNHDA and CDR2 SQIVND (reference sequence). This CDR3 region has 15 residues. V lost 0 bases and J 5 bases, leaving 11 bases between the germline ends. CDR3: CASSIDGEGDQPQHF. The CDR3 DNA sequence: TGTGCCAGTAGTATAGACGGGGAGGGGGATCAGCCCCAGCATTTT.

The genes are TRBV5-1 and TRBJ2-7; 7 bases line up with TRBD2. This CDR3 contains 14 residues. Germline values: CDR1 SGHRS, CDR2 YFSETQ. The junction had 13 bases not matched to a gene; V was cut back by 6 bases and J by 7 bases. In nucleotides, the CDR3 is TGCGCCAGCACTTGGGACCCTTCGGGGGGAGAGCAGTACTTC. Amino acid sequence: CASTWDPSGGEQYF. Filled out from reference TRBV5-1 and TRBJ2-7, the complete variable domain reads KAGVTQTPRYLIKTRGQQVTLSCSPISGHRSVSWYQQTPGQGLQFLFEYFSETQRNKGNFPGRFSGRQFSNSRSEMNVSTLELGDSALYLCASTWDPSGGEQYFGPGTRLTVT.

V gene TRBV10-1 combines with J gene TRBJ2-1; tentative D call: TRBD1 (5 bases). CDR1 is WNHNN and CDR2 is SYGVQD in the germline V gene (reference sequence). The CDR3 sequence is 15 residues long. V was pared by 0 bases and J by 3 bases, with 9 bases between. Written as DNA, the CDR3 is TGCGCCAGCAGTGAGTCGATAACAGGCTACAATGAGCAGTTCTTC. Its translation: CASSESITGYNEQFF.

For the CDR3, the DNA is TGCAGCGTCCATTGGCCGGGACAGGGGGACTCTGGGGCCAACGTCCTGACTTTC. The encoded protein is CSVHWPGQGDSGANVLTF. This rearrangement joins TRBV29-1 to TRBJ2-6, with 11 positions matching TRBD1. From germline, CDR1 is SQVTM and CDR2 ANQGSEA. This CDR3 is built from 18 residues. After removal of 6 bases from V and 0 bases from J, the junction contained 10 bases not matched to a gene.

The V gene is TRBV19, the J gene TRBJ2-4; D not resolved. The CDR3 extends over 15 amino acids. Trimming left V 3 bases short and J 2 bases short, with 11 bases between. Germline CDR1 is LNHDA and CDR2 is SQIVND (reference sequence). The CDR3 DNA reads TGTGCCAGTAGTATCTCCGGTATGACCAAAAACATTCAGTACTTC. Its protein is CASSISGMTKNIQYF.

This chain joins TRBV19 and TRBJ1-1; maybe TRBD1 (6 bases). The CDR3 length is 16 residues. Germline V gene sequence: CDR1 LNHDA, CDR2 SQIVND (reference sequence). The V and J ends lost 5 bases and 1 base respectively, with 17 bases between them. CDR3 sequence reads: CASSSGALPPNTEAFF. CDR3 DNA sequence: TGTGCCAGTAGTTCAGGGGCGTTACCACCGAACACTGAAGCTTTCTTT. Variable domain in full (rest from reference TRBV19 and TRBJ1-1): DGGITQSPKYLFRKEGQNVTLSCEQNLNHDAMYWYRQDPGQGLRLIYYSQIVNDFQKGDIAEGYSVSREKKESFPLTVTSAQKNPTAFYLCASSSGALPPNTEAFFGQGTRLTVV.

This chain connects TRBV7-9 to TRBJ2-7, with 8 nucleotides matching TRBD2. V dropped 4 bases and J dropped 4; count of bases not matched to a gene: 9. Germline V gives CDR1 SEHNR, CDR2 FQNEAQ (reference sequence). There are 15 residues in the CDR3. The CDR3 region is CASSSSGTSPYEQYF. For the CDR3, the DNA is TGTGCCAGCAGCTCCTCCGGGACTAGTCCTTACGAGCAGTACTTC.

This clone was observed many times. The CDR3: CASSSLDFGEQYF. As DNA, the CDR3 is TGTGCCAGCAGCTCTTTAGACTTCGGCGAGCAGTACTTC. The gene calls are TRBV7-3 and TRBJ2-7; no clear D gene. Trimming took off 4 bases at V and 6 bases at J, with 13 bases between the two ends. The CDR3 is 13 residues long. Germline CDR1 and CDR2: SGHTA and FQGTGA.